This T cell receptor beta chain was sequenced during a study of liver allograft versus peripheral blood T cells. Study in general: Graft-liver T cell receptor repertoires were compared against recipient peripheral blood repertoires. Study-level points and caveats: Liver allograft and peripheral blood T cell receptor repertoires reportedly differed.

Trimming took 2 bases from V and 2 from J, leaving 13 bases between them. The CDR3 runs to 16 residues. With respect to this clonotype: What it recognizes is unknown.

One entry per CDR3 protein, called by TCRdb with MiXCR from the reads. The repertoire holds some 8,000 distinct CDR3 sequences, with approximately 17% as singletons. V gene TRBV12-3 or TRBV12-4 combines with J gene TRBJ1-3; unclear D gene. This receptor was identified in a human patient who had a liver transplant. The graft donor may account for some of the T cells. The CDR3 region is CASSLRPPPTGNTIYF. The CDR3 DNA reads TGTGCCAGCAGTTTACGTCCCCCACCCACTGGAAACACCATATATTTT.